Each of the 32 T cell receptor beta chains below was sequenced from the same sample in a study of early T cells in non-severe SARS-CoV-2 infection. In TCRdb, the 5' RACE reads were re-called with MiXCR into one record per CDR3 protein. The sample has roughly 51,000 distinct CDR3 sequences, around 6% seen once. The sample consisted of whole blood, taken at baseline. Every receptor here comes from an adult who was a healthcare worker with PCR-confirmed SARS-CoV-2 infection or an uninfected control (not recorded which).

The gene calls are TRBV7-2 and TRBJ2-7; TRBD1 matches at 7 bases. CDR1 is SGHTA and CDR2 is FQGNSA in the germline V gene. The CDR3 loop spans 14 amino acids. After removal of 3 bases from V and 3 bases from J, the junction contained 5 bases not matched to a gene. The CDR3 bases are TGTGCCAGCAGCTTTCAGGGGGTCGGCTACGAGCAGTACTTC. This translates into CASSFQGVGYEQYF.

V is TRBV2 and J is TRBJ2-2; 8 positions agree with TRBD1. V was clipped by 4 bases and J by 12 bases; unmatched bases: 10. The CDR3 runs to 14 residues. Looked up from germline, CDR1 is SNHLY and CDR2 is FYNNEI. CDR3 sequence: CASSAQGANPKLFF. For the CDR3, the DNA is TGTGCCAGCAGTGCGCAGGGGGCTAACCCCAAGCTGTTTTTT.

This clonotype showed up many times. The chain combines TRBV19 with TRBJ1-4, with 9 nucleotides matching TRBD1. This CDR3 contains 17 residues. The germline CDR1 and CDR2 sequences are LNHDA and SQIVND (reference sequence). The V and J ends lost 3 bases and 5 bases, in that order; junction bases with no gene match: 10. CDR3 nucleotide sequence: TGTGCCAGTAGTATGATGGGACAGGGTGCACCGAATGAAAAACTGTTTTTT. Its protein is CASSMMGQGAPNEKLFF. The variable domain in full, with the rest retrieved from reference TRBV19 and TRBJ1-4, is DGGITQSPKYLFRKEGQNVTLSCEQNLNHDAMYWYRQDPGQGLRLIYYSQIVNDFQKGDIAEGYSVSREKKESFPLTVTSAQKNPTAFYLCASSMMGQGAPNEKLFFGSGTQLSVL.

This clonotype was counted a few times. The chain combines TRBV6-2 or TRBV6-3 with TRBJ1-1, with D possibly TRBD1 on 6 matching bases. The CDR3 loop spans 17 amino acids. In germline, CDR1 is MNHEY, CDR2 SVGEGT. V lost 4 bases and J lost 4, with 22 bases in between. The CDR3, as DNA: TGTGCCAGCAGTTCCGATTATTACAGGGTGAGATCCACTGAAGCTTTCTTT. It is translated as CASSSDYYRVRSTEAFF.

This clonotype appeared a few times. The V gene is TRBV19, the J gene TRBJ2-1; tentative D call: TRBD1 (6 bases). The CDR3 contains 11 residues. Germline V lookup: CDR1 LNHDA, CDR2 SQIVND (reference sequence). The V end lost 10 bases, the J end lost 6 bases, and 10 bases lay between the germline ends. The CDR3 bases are TGTGCCACTTCAGGGGTCAATGAGCAGTTCTTC. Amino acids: CATSGVNEQFF.

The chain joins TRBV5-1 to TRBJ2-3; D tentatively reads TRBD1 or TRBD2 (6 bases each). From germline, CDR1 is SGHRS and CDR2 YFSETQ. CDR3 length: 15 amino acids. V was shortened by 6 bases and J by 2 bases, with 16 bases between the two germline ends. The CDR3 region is CASTRGRGATDTQYF. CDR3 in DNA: TGCGCCAGCACAAGAGGAAGGGGGGCCACAGATACGCAGTATTTT.

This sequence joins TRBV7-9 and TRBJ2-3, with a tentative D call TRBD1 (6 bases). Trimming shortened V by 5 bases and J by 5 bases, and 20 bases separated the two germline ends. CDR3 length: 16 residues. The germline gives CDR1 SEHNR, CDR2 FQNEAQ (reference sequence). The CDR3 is CASSPLGQPVGDTQYF. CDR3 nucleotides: TGTGCCAGCAGCCCACTCGGACAGCCAGTGGGAGATACGCAGTATTTT.

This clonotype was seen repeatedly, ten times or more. CDR3: CATSVGTGVNQPQHF. As DNA, the CDR3 is TGTGCCACCAGTGTGGGGACAGGGGTCAATCAGCCCCAGCATTTT. The J gene is TRBJ1-5, the V gene TRBV24-1, with 10 bases identical to TRBD1. The CDR3 sequence is 15 residues long. Looked up from germline, CDR1 is KGHDR and CDR2 is SFDVKD. The trim removed 5 bases at V and 3 bases at J, leaving 3 bases unmatched.

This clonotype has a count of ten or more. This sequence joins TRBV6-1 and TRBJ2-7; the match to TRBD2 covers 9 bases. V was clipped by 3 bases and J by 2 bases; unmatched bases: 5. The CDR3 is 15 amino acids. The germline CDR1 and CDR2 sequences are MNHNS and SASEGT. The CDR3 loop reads CASSEYSGGAYEQYF. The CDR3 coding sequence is TGTGCCAGCAGTGAGTATAGCGGGGGAGCCTACGAGCAGTACTTC.

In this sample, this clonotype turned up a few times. The CDR3 DNA reads as TGTGCCAGCAGCTTAATTCTCCACACTGAAGCTTTCTTT. It specifies CASSLILHTEAFF. The chain has TRBV7-2 and TRBJ1-1; D gene uncertain. The length of the CDR3 is 13 residues. Germline V gene sequence: CDR1 SGHTA, CDR2 FQGNSA. Trimming removed 2 bases at V and 3 bases at J, with 7 bases between.

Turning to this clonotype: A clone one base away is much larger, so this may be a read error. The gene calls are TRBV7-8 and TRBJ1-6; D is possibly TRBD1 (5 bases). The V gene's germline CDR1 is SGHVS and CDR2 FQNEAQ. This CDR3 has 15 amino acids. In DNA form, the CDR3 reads TGTGTCAGCAGCCTCCGGGGGGTCCCTAATTCACCCCTCCACTTT. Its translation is CVSSLRGVPNSPLHF.

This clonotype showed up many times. The CDR3 region is CASRAMGYTEAFF. CDR3 nucleotide sequence: TGTGCCAGCAGAGCCATGGGGTACACTGAAGCTTTCTTT. The chain joins TRBV7-2 to TRBJ1-1; D is ambiguous. This CDR3 spans 13 amino acids. From germline, CDR1 is SGHTA and CDR2 FQGNSA. V was cut by 6 bases and J by 3 bases, with 11 bases left in between.

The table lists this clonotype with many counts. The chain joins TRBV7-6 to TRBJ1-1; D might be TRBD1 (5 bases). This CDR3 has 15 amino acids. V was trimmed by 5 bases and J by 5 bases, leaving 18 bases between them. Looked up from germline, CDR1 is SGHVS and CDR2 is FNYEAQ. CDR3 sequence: CASSPPGGSGTEAFF. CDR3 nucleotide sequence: TGTGCCAGCAGCCCACCCGGGGGATCGGGGACTGAAGCTTTCTTT.

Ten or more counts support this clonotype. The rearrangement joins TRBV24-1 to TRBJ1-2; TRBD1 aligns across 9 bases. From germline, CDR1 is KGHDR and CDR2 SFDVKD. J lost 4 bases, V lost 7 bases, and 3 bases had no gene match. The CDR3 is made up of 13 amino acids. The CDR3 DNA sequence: TGTGCCACCAGAGGACAGGGGACCTATGGCTACACCTTC. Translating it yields CATRGQGTYGYTF.

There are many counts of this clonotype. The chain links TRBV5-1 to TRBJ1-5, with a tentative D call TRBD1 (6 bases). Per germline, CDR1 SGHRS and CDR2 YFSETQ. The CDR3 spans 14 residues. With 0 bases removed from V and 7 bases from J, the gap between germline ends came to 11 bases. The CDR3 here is CASSLGPGAQPQHF. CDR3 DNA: TGCGCCAGCAGCTTGGGGCCAGGGGCCCAGCCCCAGCATTTT.

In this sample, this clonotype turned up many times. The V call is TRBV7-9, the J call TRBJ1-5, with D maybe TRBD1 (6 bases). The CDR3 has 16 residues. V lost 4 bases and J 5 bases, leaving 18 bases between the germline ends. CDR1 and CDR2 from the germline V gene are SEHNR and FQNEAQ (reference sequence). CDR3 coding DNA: TGTGCCAGCAGCTCCTTACAGGGAACACGAGATCAGCCCCAGCATTTT. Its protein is CASSSLQGTRDQPQHF.

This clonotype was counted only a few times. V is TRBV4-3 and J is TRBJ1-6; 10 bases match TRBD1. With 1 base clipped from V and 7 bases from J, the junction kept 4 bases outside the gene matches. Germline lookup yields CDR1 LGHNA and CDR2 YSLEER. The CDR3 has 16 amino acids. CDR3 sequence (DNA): TGCGCCAGCAGCCAAGTGAGGACAGGGGGAAATTCACCCCTCCACTTT. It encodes CASSQVRTGGNSPLHF.

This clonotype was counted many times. CDR3 in DNA: TGCAGTGCTCCACCCGCGACGACCGGGAATCAGCCCCAGCATTTT. This encodes CSAPPATTGNQPQHF. The chain has TRBV20-1 and TRBJ1-5, with no clear D. Trimming left V 5 bases short and J 4 bases short, with 18 bases between. CDR1 is DFQATT, CDR2 SNEGSKA, per germline (reference sequence). This CDR3 contains 15 residues.

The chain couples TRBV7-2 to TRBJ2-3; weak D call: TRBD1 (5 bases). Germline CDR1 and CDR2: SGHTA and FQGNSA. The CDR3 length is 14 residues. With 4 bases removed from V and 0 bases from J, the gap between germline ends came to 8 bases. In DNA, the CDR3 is TGTGCCAGCAGCTACAGGATTAGCACAGATACGCAGTATTTT. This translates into CASSYRISTDTQYF. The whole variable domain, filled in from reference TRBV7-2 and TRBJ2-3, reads GAGVSQSPSNKVTEKGKDVELRCDPISGHTALYWYRQSLGQGLEFLIYFQGNSAPDKSGLPSDRFSAERTGGSVSTLTIQRTQQEDSAVYLCASSYRISTDTQYFGPGTRLTVL.

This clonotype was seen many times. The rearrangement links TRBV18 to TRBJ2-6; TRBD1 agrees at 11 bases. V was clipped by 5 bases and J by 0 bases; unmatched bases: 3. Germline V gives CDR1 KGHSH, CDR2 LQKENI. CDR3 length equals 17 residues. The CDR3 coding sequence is TGTGCCAGCTCAGCCGGGACAGGGGGCTCTGGGGCCAACGTCCTGACTTTC. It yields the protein CASSAGTGGSGANVLTF.

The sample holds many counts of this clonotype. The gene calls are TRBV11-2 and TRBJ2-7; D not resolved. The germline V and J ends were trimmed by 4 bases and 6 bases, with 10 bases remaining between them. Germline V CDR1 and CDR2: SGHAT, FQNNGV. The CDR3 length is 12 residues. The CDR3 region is CASSSGISEQYF. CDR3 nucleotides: TGTGCCAGCAGCTCGGGCATAAGCGAGCAGTACTTC.

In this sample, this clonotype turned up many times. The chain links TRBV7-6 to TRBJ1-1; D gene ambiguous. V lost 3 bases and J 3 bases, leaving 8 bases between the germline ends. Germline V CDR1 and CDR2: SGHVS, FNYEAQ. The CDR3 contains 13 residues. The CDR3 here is CASSFQSYTEAFF. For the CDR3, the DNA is TGTGCCAGCAGCTTCCAGTCCTACACTGAAGCTTTCTTT.

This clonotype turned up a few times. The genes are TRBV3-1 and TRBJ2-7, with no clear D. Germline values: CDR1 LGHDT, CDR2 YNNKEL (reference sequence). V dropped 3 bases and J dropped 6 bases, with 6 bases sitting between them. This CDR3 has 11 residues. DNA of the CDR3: TGTGCCAGCAGCCATGGTCGCGAGCAGTACTTC. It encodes CASSHGREQYF.

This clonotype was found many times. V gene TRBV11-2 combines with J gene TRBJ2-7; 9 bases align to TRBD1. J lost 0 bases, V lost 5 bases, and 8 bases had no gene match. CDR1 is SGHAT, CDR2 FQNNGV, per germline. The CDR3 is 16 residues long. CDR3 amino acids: CASSQFGQGRSYEQYF. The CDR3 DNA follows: TGTGCCAGCAGCCAATTCGGACAGGGGCGCTCCTACGAGCAGTACTTC.

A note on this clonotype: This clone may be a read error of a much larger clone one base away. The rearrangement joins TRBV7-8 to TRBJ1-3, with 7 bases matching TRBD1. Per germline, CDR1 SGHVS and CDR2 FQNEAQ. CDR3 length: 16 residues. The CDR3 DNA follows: TGTGCCAGCAGCTTCCCGGGACAGTCCTCTGGAAACACCATGTATTTT. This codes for CASSFPGQSSGNTMYF. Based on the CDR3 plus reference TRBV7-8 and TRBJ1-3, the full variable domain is GAGVSQSPRYKVAKRGQDVALRCDPISGHVSLFWYQQALGQGPEFLTYFQNEAQLDKSGLPSDRFFAERPEGSVSTLKIQRTQQEDSAVYLCASSFPGQSSGNTMYFGEGSWLTVV.

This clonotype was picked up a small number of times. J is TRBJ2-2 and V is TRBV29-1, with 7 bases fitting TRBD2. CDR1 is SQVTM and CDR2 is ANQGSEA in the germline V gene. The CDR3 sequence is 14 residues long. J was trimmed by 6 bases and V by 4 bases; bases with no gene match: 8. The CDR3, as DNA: TGCAGCGTTGCGAATCGGGGGGTAGCCGGGGAGCTGTTTTTT. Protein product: CSVANRGVAGELFF.

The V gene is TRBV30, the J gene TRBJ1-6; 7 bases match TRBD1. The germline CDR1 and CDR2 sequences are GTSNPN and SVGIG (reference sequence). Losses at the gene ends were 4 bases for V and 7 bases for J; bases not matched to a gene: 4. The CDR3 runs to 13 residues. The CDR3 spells CAWTGTDNSPLHF. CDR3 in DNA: TGTGCCTGGACCGGGACAGACAATTCACCCCTCCACTTT.

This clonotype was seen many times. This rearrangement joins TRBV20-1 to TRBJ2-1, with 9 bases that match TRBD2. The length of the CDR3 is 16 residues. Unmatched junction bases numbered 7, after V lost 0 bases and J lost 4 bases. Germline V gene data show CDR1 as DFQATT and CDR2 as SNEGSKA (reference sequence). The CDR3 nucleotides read TGCAGTGCTAGAGACTTTGTAGCGGGGGCATACAATGAGCAGTTCTTC. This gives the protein CSARDFVAGAYNEQFF.

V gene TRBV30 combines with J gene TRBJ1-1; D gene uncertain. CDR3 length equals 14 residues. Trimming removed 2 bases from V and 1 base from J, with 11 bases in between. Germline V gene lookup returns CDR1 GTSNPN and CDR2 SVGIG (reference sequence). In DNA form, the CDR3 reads TGTGCCTGGAGTTTCGGACGGACGAACACTGAAGCTTTCTTT. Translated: CAWSFGRTNTEAFF.

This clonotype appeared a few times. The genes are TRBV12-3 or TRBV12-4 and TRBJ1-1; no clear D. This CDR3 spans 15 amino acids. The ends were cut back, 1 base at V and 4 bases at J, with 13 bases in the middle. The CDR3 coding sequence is TGTGCCAGCAGTTTAGACGTTGGGGTCGGCACTGAAGCTTTCTTT. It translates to CASSLDVGVGTEAFF.

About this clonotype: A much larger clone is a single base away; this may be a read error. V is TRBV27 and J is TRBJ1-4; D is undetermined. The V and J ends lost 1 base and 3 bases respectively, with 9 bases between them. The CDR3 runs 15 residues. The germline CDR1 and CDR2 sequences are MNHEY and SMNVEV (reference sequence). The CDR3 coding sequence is TGTGCCAGCAGTTTATTTTTGGGATCTAATGAAAAACTGTTTTTT. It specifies CASSLFLGSNEKLFF.

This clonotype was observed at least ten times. The CDR3 sequence: CASSPLVQGETQYF. CDR3 DNA sequence: TGTGCCAGTAGTCCTTTGGTTCAGGGGGAGACCCAGTACTTC. V is TRBV19 and J is TRBJ2-5; a possible D gene is TRBD1 (6 bases). There are 14 residues in the CDR3. The V gene lost 5 bases and the J gene lost 5 bases, with 15 bases spanning the gap. Germline V gene sequence: CDR1 LNHDA, CDR2 SQIVND (reference sequence).